Included here is one TCR beta chain sequence, with context. Its antigen is unknown. Base qualities are not recorded, but no much larger clone differs from it by a single base. For the CD8 naive samples, CD45RO-negative cells were positively selected for CCR7, yielding a CD45RA+CCR7+ population from which TemRA cells were excluded. The donors were healthy, HIV-negative adults who had no recently reported acute infections or vaccinations. Every donor was a Caucasian adult living in Nashville, Tennessee, USA. After blood collection by leukapheresis, PBMCs were isolated using Ficoll-Histopaque density gradient centrifugation and then cryopreserved in the vapor phase of liquid nitrogen. Analytical flow cytometry was used to check the purity and quantity of each magnetically sorted T cell population. From each sorted fraction, genomic DNA was isolated and quantified by UV absorbance on a Nanodrop 2000c.

The data are from a study of shared clonotypes between healthy human individuals (dated by TCRdb to about 2020). Study-wide context: A couple of women and a few men aged 18 to 49 years were included in the cohort. For each donor, CD4 naive and CD4 memory were each run on three plates, CD8 naive on two plates, and CD8 memory on one plate. Blood TCR repertoires of five healthy adults were deeply sequenced to estimate repertoire size and the extent of clonotype sharing between individuals. Libraries were prepared and TCR repertoires were sequenced by different laboratories using diverse techniques, in order to increase sequencing depth and limit assay-specific biases. Leukapheresis yielded between about 0.8 and 8.9 billion PBMCs per donor. The paper as a whole reports these results and caveats: Roughly 5% of naive CD4, 3.5% of naive CD8, approximately 2.2% of memory CD4, and 0.35% to 0.5% of memory CD8 clonotypes were shared across a few donors. Because the study included a small number of donors, the genetic and exposure-history diversity represented was limited. Only blood was sampled, and tissue TCR repertoires likely differ from those in blood. Based on pairwise subsampling, the degree of clonotype sharing among donors was expected to be affected by sequencing depth. Naive subsets generally had larger estimated clonotype richness than memory subsets. Compared with non-shared clonotypes, clonotypes shared by all four sorted-subset donors had higher generation probabilities. Rarefaction of sorted-subset datasets indicated incomplete sequencing despite the large sequencing depth.

Using the deep immunoSEQ assay, TCR CDR3 regions were amplified from genomic DNA by multiplex PCR. Extracted genomic DNA from each cell subset was distributed evenly across all wells of several immunoSEQ 96-well plates, and each plate was treated as a replicate. For sorted subsets, about 200 ng genomic DNA, equal to 25,000 to 35,000 T cell genomes, was loaded into each replicate PCR. The purified libraries were quantified using a Qubit 3.0 fluorometer, sized with a Bioanalyzer 2100, and then quantified again using the KAPA Library Quantification kit. Every immunoSEQ 96-well plate was sequenced on a dedicated single-read 150-cycle Illumina NextSeq 550 flow cell. The original methods were these. The immunoSEQ output contained only junctional sequences without quality scores, so filtering could not match that applied to full-length reads. To assign V/J genes and CDR3, sequences were annotated using PyIR, a Python wrapper for IgBLAST v1.9, with IMGT germline references. Reads with weak V/J assignments (E-value above 1e-6), missing CDR3, stop codons, out-of-frame junctions, or ambiguous translated residues were removed. V3J clonotypes were defined by identical inferred V gene, J gene, and CDR3 amino acid sequence. The percentage overlap between two repertoires was calculated by dividing the number of shared unique clonotypes by the size of the smaller repertoire. Repertoire richness was assessed with RTK rarefaction, the Chao1 estimator, and Recon v2.1 estimates of unobserved clonotypes. Generation probabilities for all TCRbeta clonotypes obtained by the gDNA method from a handful of donors were computed using OLGA. What TCRdb holds here is the immuneACCESS table cut down to in-frame rearrangements. Part of the clones is not present; checked against another copy, under half of the missing clones reflect an unresolved V gene, and the others are unexplained. V and J calls and clone size are those listed in that table; D and trimming were worked out from the DNA. The sample table contains approximately 2,200,000 clones; only one count was recorded for more than 85% of them. The ten largest clones represent 1.5% to 2% of the sample.

CDR1 and CDR2 (SGHAT, FQNNGV) derive from the germline V gene. V drops 5 bases and J drops 4 bases, leaving 21 bases in between. From the cysteine through the phenylalanine, the CDR3 covers 17 amino acids. Only the CDR3 portion is preserved as DNA: 51 bases, with reading frame beginning at the first base. Sequencing input: naive CD8+ T cells from PBMCs. Read against the paper, the sample's cell subset or site label means: CD45RA+CCR7+. The V and J segments used are TRBV11-2 and TRBJ2-1; TRBD1 could be the D gene, as 6 bases match. The receptor comes from a man younger than 35 in good health. Some clones in this sample may be carry-over from other donors' samples. For the CDR3, the sequence is CASSDPSRGIRYNEQFF. The sequence in DNA is TGTGCCAGCAGCGACCCCTCCAGGGGTATCAGGTACAATGAGCAGTTCTTC.